This T cell receptor beta chain was identified during a study of response to subunit inactivated influenza vaccine (dated by TCRdb to between 2018 and 2020). Regarding the study in general: To follow how T cells responded to a trivalent subunit inactivated influenza vaccine, the researchers relied on deep quantitative profiling of the T cell receptor repertoire.

Library method: RT-PCR. The run used an Illumina HiSeq 2500. TCRdb trimmed public reads at Q25 via fastp, called clones via MiXCR and kept in-frame beta chains. One record per CDR3 amino acid sequence lists the most common genes and DNA. Present in this sample are about 540,000 distinct CDR3 sequences, approximately 20% of which were seen just once. The biggest ten clones account for 2.5% to 3% of the sample. Broader findings and caveats from the paper: According to the authors, only a limited number of new T cells may be recruited by each seasonal influenza vaccination.

CDR1 SGHNT and CDR2 YENEEA are derived from the germline V gene. V is pared back by 2 bases and J by 7 bases, with 9 bases lying between the germline termini. The CDR3 spans 13 residues, from the cysteine through the phenylalanine. This entry keeps only the CDR3 DNA: 39 bases, framed from base 1. Concerning this clonotype: Its binding antigen is unknown. Within one base of it there is no much larger clone, and no base qualities were kept.

This same sample was also part of a study on T cells expressing NK-cell markers. As noted in the second study: TCR beta cDNA libraries were prepared using 5'RACE template switching, which introduced a universal primer site and unique molecular identifiers. About eight donors provided sorted CD3+CD56+NKG2C+, CD3+CD56+NKG2C- and CD3+CD56-NKG2C+ T-cell subsets, whose TCR beta-chain repertoires were profiled. Of the eight sequenced donors, seven were found to be HCMV-seropositive and one was found to be HCMV-seronegative. In several experiments an anti-gammadeltaTCR antibody was added to restrict sorting to alphabetaTCR-expressing T cells. In more than 5 donors, the dominant CD3+CD56+NKG2C+ clonotypes were found to rank among the top 10 CD8+ clonotypes and to make up about 1.0-7.5% of CD8+ T cells. Those dominant clonotypes were again the most abundant among CD3+CD56-NKG2C+ cells in a handful of donors, at about 25-60.1%. Whether the expanded NKG2C-expressing T cell clones were specific for HCMV antigens was left unclear. All eight donors whose samples were sequenced were randomly selected healthy volunteers, three of them men and five women. To determine HCMV serostatus, a commercial ELISA kit was used to detect HCMV-specific IgG in serum. Peripheral blood mononuclear cells were isolated from blood by Ficoll density gradient centrifugation. Using Miltenyi isolation kits, CD4+ and CD8+ T cells were isolated from PBMC through magnetic immunoseparation. Priming for cDNA synthesis came from the TCR beta constant segment, and two successive PCR amplification steps followed. Libraries were sequenced as 2 x 150 bp reads on Illumina HiSeq 2000/2500, MiSeq or NextSeq. MIGEC handled demultiplexing of the reads and grouping by UMI, while MiTCR was used to assemble and quantify clonotypes. To remove erroneous sequences, TCR cDNA sequences were retained only when supported by two or more reads. The tcR package was used for downstream repertoire analysis, with clonotypes matched between fractions based on CDR3 nucleotide sequence plus V segment. VDJmatch was used to annotate antigen specificity against VDJdb, with one amino acid substitution allowed in CDR3.

Material: CD4+ T cells sorted from PBMCs, obtained approximately 12 days after vaccination. The chain is made from TRBV11-3 and TRBJ2-1; the D gene cannot be resolved reliably. This receptor was obtained from a man between 45 and 60 years old who received an inactivated influenza vaccine. Donor details come from another sample of the same person, matched by shared clones. The CDR3 reads as follows: CASSLIGFNEQFF. At the DNA level, the sequence is TGTGCCAGCAGCTTAATTGGATTTAATGAGCAGTTCTTC.